The 2 T cell receptor beta chains given below trace back to one sample, sequenced in a study of monozygotic twins with inflammatory bowel disease. TCRdb reprocessed the 5' RACE reads, keeping one entry per CDR3 protein, no DNA. This sample carries fewer than 550,000 distinct CDR3 sequences, with 2% to 2.5% going to the ten biggest clones. The sequenced sample was blood. Source of these receptors: a human donor with ulcerative colitis or Crohn's disease, or a healthy co-twin of an affected twin (not recorded which).

J is TRBJ2-7 and V is TRBV7-6; as DNA is missing, the TRBD1 call by TCRdb cannot be tested. The CDR3 is 12 amino acids. Per germline, CDR1 SGHVS and CDR2 FNYEAQ. CDR3 residues: CASSFNRADVPF.

The CDR3 is CASSYREPGQGTYEQYF. V is TRBV6-5 and J is TRBJ2-7; TCRdb outputs TRBD1, but without DNA this stays unchecked. Germline CDR1 is MNHEY and CDR2 is SVGAGI. The CDR3 totals 17 residues.